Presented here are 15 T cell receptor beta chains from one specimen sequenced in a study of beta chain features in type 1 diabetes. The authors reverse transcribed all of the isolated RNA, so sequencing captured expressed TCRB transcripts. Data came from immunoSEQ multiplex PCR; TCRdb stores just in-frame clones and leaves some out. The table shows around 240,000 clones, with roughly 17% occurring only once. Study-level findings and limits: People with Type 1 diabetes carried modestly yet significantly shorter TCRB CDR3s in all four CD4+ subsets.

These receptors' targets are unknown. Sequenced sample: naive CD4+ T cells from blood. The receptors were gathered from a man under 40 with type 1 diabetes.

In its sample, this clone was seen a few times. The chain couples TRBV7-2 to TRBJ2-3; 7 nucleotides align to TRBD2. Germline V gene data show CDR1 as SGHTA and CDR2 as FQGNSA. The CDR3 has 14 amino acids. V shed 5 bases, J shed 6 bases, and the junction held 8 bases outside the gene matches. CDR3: CASSRSRGEDTQYF. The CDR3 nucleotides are TGTGCCAGCAGCCGTAGCCGGGGGGAGGATACGCAGTATTTT.

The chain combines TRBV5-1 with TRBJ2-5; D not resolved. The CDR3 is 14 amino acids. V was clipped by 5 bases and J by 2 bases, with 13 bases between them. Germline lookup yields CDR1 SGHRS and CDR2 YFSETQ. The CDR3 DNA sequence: TGCGCCAGCAGTTCCCCGGCCTTACAAGAGACCCAGTACTTC. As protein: CASSSPALQETQYF. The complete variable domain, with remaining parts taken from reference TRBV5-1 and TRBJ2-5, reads KAGVTQTPRYLIKTRGQQVTLSCSPISGHRSVSWYQQTPGQGLQFLFEYFSETQRNKGNFPGRFSGRQFSNSRSEMNVSTLELGDSALYLCASSSPALQETQYFGPGTRLLVL.

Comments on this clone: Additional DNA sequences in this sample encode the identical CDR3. CDR3 loop: CSVETGVNTEAFF. In DNA, the CDR3 is TGCAGCGTTGAAACAGGCGTGAACACTGAAGCTTTCTTT. The rearrangement uses TRBV29-1 and TRBJ1-1; a possible D gene is TRBD1 (5 bases). Germline CDR1 SQVTM, CDR2 ANQGSEA. Trimming shortened V by 2 bases and J by 0 bases, and 7 bases separated the two germline ends. This CDR3 comprises 13 residues.

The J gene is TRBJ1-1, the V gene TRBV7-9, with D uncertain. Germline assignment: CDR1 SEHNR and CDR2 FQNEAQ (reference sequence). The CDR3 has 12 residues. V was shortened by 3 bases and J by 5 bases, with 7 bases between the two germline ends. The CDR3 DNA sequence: TGTGCCAGCAGCTTCTTGGGAACTGAAGCTTTCTTT. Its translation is CASSFLGTEAFF. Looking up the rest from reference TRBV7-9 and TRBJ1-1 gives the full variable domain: DTGVSQNPRHKITKRGQNVTFRCDPISEHNRLYWYRQTLGQGPEFLTYFQNEAQLEKSRLLSDRFSAERPKGSFSTLEIQRTEQGDSAMYLCASSFLGTEAFFGQGTRLTVV.

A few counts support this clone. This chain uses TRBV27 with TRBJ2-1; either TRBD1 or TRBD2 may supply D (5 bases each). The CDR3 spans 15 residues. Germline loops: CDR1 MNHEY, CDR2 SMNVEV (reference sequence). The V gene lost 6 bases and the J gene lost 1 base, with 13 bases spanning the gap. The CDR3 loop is CASSTYRRSYNEQFF. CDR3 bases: TGTGCCAGCAGCACCTACAGGAGGTCCTACAATGAGCAGTTCTTC.

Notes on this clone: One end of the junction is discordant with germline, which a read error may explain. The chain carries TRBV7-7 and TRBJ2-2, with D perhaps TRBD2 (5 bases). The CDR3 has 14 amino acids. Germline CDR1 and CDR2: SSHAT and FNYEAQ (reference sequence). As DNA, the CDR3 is TGTGCTAGCAGCTTACGGGAAAACACCGGGGAGCTGTTTTTT. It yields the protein CASSLRENTGELFF.

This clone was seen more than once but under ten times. CDR3 region: CAWRHSNQPQHF. In DNA, the CDR3 is TGTGCCTGGAGACATAGCAATCAGCCCCAGCATTTT. The chain employs TRBV30 and TRBJ1-5; D gene unclear. This CDR3 has 12 residues. V lost 3 bases to trimming and J lost 0 bases, with 3 bases between them. Germline V gives CDR1 GTSNPN, CDR2 SVGIG (reference sequence).

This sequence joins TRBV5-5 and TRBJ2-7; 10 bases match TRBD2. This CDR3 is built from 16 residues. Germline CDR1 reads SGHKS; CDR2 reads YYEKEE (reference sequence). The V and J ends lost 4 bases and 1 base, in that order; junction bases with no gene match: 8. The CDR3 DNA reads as TGTGCCAGCAGCCTAAGCGGGAGGGCCTTATCCTACGAGCAGTACTTC. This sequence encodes CASSLSGRALSYEQYF.

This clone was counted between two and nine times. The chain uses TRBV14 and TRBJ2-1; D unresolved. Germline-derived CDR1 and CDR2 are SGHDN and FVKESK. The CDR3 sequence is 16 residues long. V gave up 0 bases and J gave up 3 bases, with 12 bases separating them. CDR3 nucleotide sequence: TGTGCCAGCAGCCAAGAACGGCAATCCAACTACAATGAGCAGTTCTTC. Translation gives CASSQERQSNYNEQFF. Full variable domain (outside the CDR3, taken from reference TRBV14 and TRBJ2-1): EAGVTQFPSHSVIEKGQTVTLRCDPISGHDNLYWYRRVMGKEIKFLLHFVKESKQDESGMPNNRFLAERTGGTYSTLKVQPAELEDSGVYFCASSQERQSNYNEQFFGPGTRLTVL.

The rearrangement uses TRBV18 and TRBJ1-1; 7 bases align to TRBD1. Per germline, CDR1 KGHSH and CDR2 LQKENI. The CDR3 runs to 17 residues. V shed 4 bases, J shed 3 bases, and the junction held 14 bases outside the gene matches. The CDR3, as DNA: TGTGCCAGCTCACGCCGGGCAGGGGGGATTAAGGACACTGAAGCTTTCTTT. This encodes CASSRRAGGIKDTEAFF.

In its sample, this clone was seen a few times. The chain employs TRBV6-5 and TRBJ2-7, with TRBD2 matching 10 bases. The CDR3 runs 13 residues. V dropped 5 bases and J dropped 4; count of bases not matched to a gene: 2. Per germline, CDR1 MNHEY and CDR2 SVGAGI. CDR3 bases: TGTGCCAGCAGTCGTAGCGGGAGGTACGAGCAGTACTTC. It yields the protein CASSRSGRYEQYF.

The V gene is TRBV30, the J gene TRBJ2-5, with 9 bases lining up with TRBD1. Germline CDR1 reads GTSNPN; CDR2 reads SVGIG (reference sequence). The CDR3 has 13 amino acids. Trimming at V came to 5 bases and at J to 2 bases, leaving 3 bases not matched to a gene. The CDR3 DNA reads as TGTGCCTGGGGGACAGGGCTTCAAGAGACCCAGTACTTC. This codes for CAWGTGLQETQYF. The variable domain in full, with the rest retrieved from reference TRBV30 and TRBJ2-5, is SQTIHQWPATLVQPVGSPLSLECTVEGTSNPNLYWYRQAAGRGLQLLFYSVGIGQISSEVPQNLSASRPQDRQFILSSKKLLLSDSGFYLCAWGTGLQETQYFGPGTRLLVL.

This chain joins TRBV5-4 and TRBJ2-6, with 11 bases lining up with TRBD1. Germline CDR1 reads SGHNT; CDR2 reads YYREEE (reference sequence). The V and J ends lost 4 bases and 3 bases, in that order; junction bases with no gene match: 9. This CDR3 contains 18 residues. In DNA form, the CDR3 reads TGTGCCAGCAGCCTGGGGGACAGGGGGTTACTTGGGGCCAACGTCCTGACTTTC. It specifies CASSLGDRGLLGANVLTF.

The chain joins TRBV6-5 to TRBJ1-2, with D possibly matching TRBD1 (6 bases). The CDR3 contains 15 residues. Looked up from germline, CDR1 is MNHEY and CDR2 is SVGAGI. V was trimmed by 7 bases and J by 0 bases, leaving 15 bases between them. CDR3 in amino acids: CASTVDSRANYGYTF. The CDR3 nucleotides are TGTGCCAGCACGGTGGACAGCCGAGCTAACTATGGCTACACCTTC.

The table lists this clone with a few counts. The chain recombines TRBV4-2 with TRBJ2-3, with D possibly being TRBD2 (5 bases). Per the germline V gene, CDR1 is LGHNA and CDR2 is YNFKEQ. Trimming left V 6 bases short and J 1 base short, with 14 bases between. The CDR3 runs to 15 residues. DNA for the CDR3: TGTGCCAGCAGGGGCAGCGTGGAGGGCACAGATACGCAGTATTTT. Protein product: CASRGSVEGTDTQYF.